This entry lists 27 T cell receptor beta chains sequenced from one sample in a study of T-cell reconstitution after alpha-beta-depleted transplantation in children. TCRbeta library preparation incorporated unique molecular identifiers. TCRdb independently ran MiXCR on the PCR reads; one entry per CDR3 protein. Here the sample spans some 490,000 distinct CDR3 sequences, about 12% being singletons. Here the sequenced sample was PBMCs from the stem cell graft donor, taken from the stem cell graft. The receptors shown here come from a human donor who donated a stem cell graft to a child with combined immunodeficiency.

The V call is TRBV5-6, the J call TRBJ2-4; TRBD1 might be the D (6 bases). CDR1 SGHDT and CDR2 YYEEEE come from the germline V gene. V was cut by 1 base and J by 8 bases, with 16 bases left in between. The CDR3 is made up of 15 amino acids. This CDR3 reads CASSLLGTKRDIQYF. CDR3 nucleotides: TGTGCCAGCAGCTTGCTTGGGACAAAGAGAGACATTCAGTACTTC.

This clonotype showed up just a few times. The J gene is TRBJ2-1, the V gene TRBV20-1; TRBD2 matches 8 bases. Trimming removed 2 bases from V and 1 base from J; junction bases left unmatched: 7. The CDR3 is 16 amino acids. Per germline, CDR1 DFQATT and CDR2 SNEGSKA (reference sequence). The CDR3 loop reads CSARSSGRSSYNEQFF. The CDR3, as DNA: TGCAGTGCTAGATCGAGCGGGAGAAGTTCCTACAATGAGCAGTTCTTC.

The chain recombines TRBV12-5 with TRBJ2-6; 8 bases fit TRBD1. This CDR3 is 16 amino acids long. Germline assignment: CDR1 LGHNT and CDR2 FRNRAP. Germline trimming cut 1 base from V and 1 base from J; bases unmatched to any gene: 0. CDR3 protein: CASGLGTGSGANVLTF. Here the CDR3 DNA reads TGTGCTAGTGGTTTGGGGACAGGGTCTGGGGCCAACGTCCTGACTTTC.

This clonotype was picked up a small number of times. J is TRBJ2-5 and V is TRBV5-1; a weak D match, TRBD2 (5 bases). V gave up 4 bases and J gave up 2 bases, with 15 bases separating them. Germline V gives CDR1 SGHRS, CDR2 YFSETQ. The CDR3 runs 15 residues. The CDR3 nucleotides read TGCGCCAGCAGCCGCGGCGGGCCAATACAAGAGACCCAGTACTTC. Translation gives CASSRGGPIQETQYF.

This clonotype was observed many times. The V gene is TRBV12-3 or TRBV12-4, the J gene TRBJ2-5; D may be TRBD1 (6 bases). V shed 2 bases and J shed 4 bases, with 11 bases lying between them. CDR3 length: 14 residues. The CDR3 nucleotides read TGTGCCAGCAGTTTACAGGGGTCGGGAGAGACCCAGTACTTC. Protein: CASSLQGSGETQYF.

In its sample, this clonotype was seen many times. V is TRBV20-1 and J is TRBJ2-1; 12 nucleotides line up with TRBD2. V lost 2 bases and J lost 4; bases outside the gene matches: 12. There are 18 residues in the CDR3. Germline V CDR1 and CDR2: DFQATT, SNEGSKA (reference sequence). The CDR3 region is CSARPGLAGVPSYNEQFF. CDR3 coding DNA: TGCAGTGCTAGACCGGGACTAGCGGGCGTCCCATCTTACAATGAGCAGTTCTTC.

The chain carries TRBV5-1 and TRBJ1-2, with D possibly being TRBD1 (6 bases). The CDR3 covers 15 residues. CDR1 and CDR2 from the germline V gene are SGHRS and YFSETQ. V shed 0 bases and J shed 4 bases, with 13 bases lying between them. Here the CDR3 reads CASSLAGGLSYGYTF. The CDR3 coding sequence is TGCGCCAGCAGCTTGGCGGGGGGCCTAAGCTATGGCTACACCTTC.

This clonotype was counted only a few times. The chain is built from TRBV25-1 and TRBJ2-7; 8 bases map to TRBD1. Trimming removed 0 bases from V and 6 bases from J; junction bases left unmatched: 7. CDR1 is MGHDK, CDR2 SYGVNS, per germline. The CDR3 spans 15 residues. CDR3 residues: CASSEYGQGASEQYF. The CDR3 DNA reads TGTGCCAGCAGTGAATATGGCCAGGGGGCTAGCGAGCAGTACTTC.

As concerns this clonotype: Because the CDR3's place on the DNA is in doubt, the DNA is left out and the CDR3 is given as listed by TCRdb. CDR3 in amino acids: CASSFGGGTGFGHTF. This chain links TRBV12-3 or TRBV12-4 with TRBJ1-2; the table assigns TRBD1, which was not confirmed against the DNA. The CDR3 region is 15 residues in length, termini included.

This clonotype was observed a few times. The J gene is TRBJ2-7, the V gene TRBV7-2; the D gene is possibly TRBD1 (5 bases). Trimming cost V 5 bases and J 6 bases, with 17 bases left between them. Germline V gene sequence: CDR1 SGHTA, CDR2 FQGNSA. The CDR3 has 14 residues. The CDR3 DNA is TGTGCCAGCAGCCCAGGACACGCACCTTTCGAGCAGTACTTC. Translation: CASSPGHAPFEQYF. Together with reference TRBV7-2 and TRBJ2-7, the CDR3 gives the full variable domain: GAGVSQSPSNKVTEKGKDVELRCDPISGHTALYWYRQSLGQGLEFLIYFQGNSAPDKSGLPSDRFSAERTGGSVSTLTIQRTQQEDSAVYLCASSPGHAPFEQYFGPGTRLTVT.

In this sample, this clonotype turned up a few times. The CDR3 DNA reads as TGTGCCAGCAGTTTATGGTTAGTCGTAGATACGCAGTATTTT. Amino acid sequence: CASSLWLVVDTQYF. This chain joins TRBV12-3 or TRBV12-4 and TRBJ2-3; no clear D. This CDR3 has 14 residues. Trimming removed 2 bases from V and 5 bases from J, with 11 bases in between.

This clonotype was detected a few times. The chain couples TRBV12-3 or TRBV12-4 to TRBJ2-3, with D unclear. The CDR3 length is 14 residues. The V gene lost 4 bases and the J gene lost 1 base, with 9 bases spanning the gap. The CDR3 sequence: CASSSPLGTDTQYF. The CDR3 DNA sequence: TGTGCCAGCAGTTCCCCTCTAGGCACAGATACGCAGTATTTT.

This clonotype was detected ten times or more. The chain is built from TRBV29-1 and TRBJ2-6; D call uncertain. CDR1 and CDR2 from the germline V gene are SQVTM and ANQGSEA. The CDR3 is 14 residues long. Trimming took 2 bases from V and 0 from J, leaving 5 bases between them. The CDR3 region is CSVELGSGANVLTF. The CDR3 nucleotides read TGCAGCGTTGAATTAGGCTCTGGGGCCAACGTCCTGACTTTC. Filled out from reference TRBV29-1 and TRBJ2-6, the complete variable domain reads SAVISQKPSRDICQRGTSLTIQCQVDSQVTMMFWYRQQPGQSLTLIATANQGSEATYESGFVIDKFPISRPNLTFSTLTVSNMSPEDSSIYLCSVELGSGANVLTFGAGSRLTVL.

The rearrangement uses TRBV7-9 and TRBJ2-3, with 11 bases lining up with TRBD2. The germline V gene encodes CDR1 SEHNR and CDR2 FQNEAQ (reference sequence). V shed 5 bases, J shed 2 bases, and the junction held 6 bases outside the gene matches. This CDR3 region has 16 residues. CDR3 loop: CASSRRTSGLTDTQYF. The CDR3 coding sequence is TGTGCCAGCAGCCGCAGGACTAGCGGGCTCACAGATACGCAGTATTTT.

The rearrangement uses TRBV24-1 and TRBJ2-1; no reliable D call. Trimming left V 3 bases short and J 9 bases short, with 14 bases between. Germline V gene lookup returns CDR1 KGHDR and CDR2 SFDVKD. This CDR3 is 14 amino acids long. CDR3 nucleotide sequence: TGTGCCACCAGTGATCTGTTAGTGAGCACTGAGCAGTTCTTC. This codes for CATSDLLVSTEQFF.

This chain links TRBV6-2 or TRBV6-3 with TRBJ2-3; D ambiguous. Trimming cost V 1 base and J 2 bases, with 10 bases left between them. This CDR3 contains 15 residues. Germline V gene data show CDR1 as MNHEY and CDR2 as SVGEGT. DNA for the CDR3: TGTGCCAGCAGTTACTATGTCAGCAACACAGATACGCAGTATTTT. Amino acids: CASSYYVSNTDTQYF.

The sample holds a few counts of this clonotype. This chain joins TRBV2 and TRBJ2-6; no clear D gene. Germline CDR1 is SNHLY and CDR2 is FYNNEI. The ends were cut back, 6 bases at V and 4 bases at J, with 7 bases in the middle. The CDR3 has 13 amino acids. The CDR3 is CASSRTGANVLTF. CDR3 DNA: TGTGCCAGCAGCCGGACGGGGGCCAACGTCCTGACTTTC.

This clonotype was picked up many times. The chain uses TRBV11-1 and TRBJ2-1; the match to TRBD1 covers 9 bases. This CDR3 comprises 15 residues. CDR1 is SGHAT, CDR2 FQDESV, per germline (reference sequence). Unmatched junction bases numbered 5, after V lost 7 bases and J lost 1 base. This chain's CDR3 is CASMPDRGSYNEQFF. In nucleotides, the CDR3 is TGTGCCAGCATGCCGGACAGGGGATCCTACAATGAGCAGTTCTTC.

This clonotype was counted ten times or more. The chain uses TRBV11-2 and TRBJ2-3; 7 bases map to TRBD2. Germline CDR1 and CDR2: SGHAT and FQNNGV. CDR3 length: 17 amino acids. Trimming took 0 bases from V and 2 from J; bases not matched to a gene: 8. The CDR3 loop reads CASSLEAGAWVTDTQYF. The CDR3, as DNA: TGTGCCAGCAGCTTAGAGGCGGGAGCCTGGGTCACAGATACGCAGTATTTT. The full variable domain, its missing parts supplied by reference TRBV11-2 and TRBJ2-3, is EAGVAQSPRYKIIEKRQSVAFWCNPISGHATLYWYQQILGQGPKLLIQFQNNGVVDDSQLPKDRFSAERLKGVDSTLKIQPAKLEDSAVYLCASSLEAGAWVTDTQYFGPGTRLTVL.

The J gene is TRBJ2-1, the V gene TRBV12-3 or TRBV12-4; 8 bases map to TRBD2. Trimming at V came to 4 bases and at J to 0 bases, leaving 11 bases not matched to a gene. The CDR3 is 18 amino acids. CDR3 amino acids: CASSSRTSIVSSYNEQFF. The CDR3 region has the DNA TGTGCCAGCAGTTCCCGGACTAGCATAGTGAGCTCCTACAATGAGCAGTTCTTC.

In this sample, this clonotype turned up a few times. With a much larger clone just one base away, this may be a read error. The chain has TRBV5-1 and TRBJ2-1; D is unresolved. The CDR3 covers 15 residues. Germline CDR1 is SGHRS and CDR2 is YFSETQ. Trimming pared 0 bases from V and 5 bases from J, leaving 12 bases between. In DNA, the CDR3 is TGCGCCAGCAGCTTGGAGTCGTGGGAAAACAATGAGCAGTTCTTC. Translation: CASSLESWENNEQFF.

The CDR3 bases are TGTGCCAGCAGTCCCTCCGGACTAGCGGGAGTCAATGAGCAGTTCTTC. It specifies CASSPSGLAGVNEQFF. The V call is TRBV27, the J call TRBJ2-1, with 13 bases aligning to TRBD2. CDR1 is MNHEY and CDR2 is SMNVEV in the germline V gene (reference sequence). The CDR3 is 16 amino acids. J was trimmed by 6 bases and V by 5 bases; bases with no gene match: 7.

This clonotype was detected many times. Here the CDR3 reads CATSDSKKHYTEAFF. The CDR3 nucleotides read TGTGCCACCAGTGATTCGAAAAAACATTACACTGAAGCTTTCTTT. This chain connects TRBV24-1 to TRBJ1-1; D is unresolved. The CDR3 covers 15 residues. Germline-derived CDR1 and CDR2 are KGHDR and SFDVKD. Trimming stripped 2 bases from V and 3 bases from J, with 12 bases between.

This clonotype occurred many times. The V and J genes are TRBV18 and TRBJ2-5, with D possibly matching TRBD2 (6 bases). The CDR3 contains 13 residues. CDR1 KGHSH and CDR2 LQKENI come from the germline V gene. Trimming left V 3 bases short and J 9 bases short, with 14 bases between. The CDR3 loop is CASSPREIVAQYF. For the CDR3, the DNA is TGTGCCAGCTCACCTCGGGAGATCGTGGCCCAGTACTTC.

In this sample, this clonotype turned up many times. This rearrangement joins TRBV29-1 to TRBJ1-2; D unclear. Germline V gene data show CDR1 as SQVTM and CDR2 as ANQGSEA. The CDR3 contains 9 residues. Trimming took 6 bases from V and 8 from J, leaving 7 bases between them. CDR3 coding DNA: TGCAGCGTACGGGAGGGCTACACCTTC. This translates into CSVREGYTF.

This clonotype was seen repeatedly, ten times or more. The V and J genes are TRBV12-3 or TRBV12-4 and TRBJ2-7; 10 positions match TRBD1. The V gene end was trimmed by 4 bases and the J gene end by 5 bases; junction bases not matched to a gene: 2. This CDR3 is 13 amino acids long. CDR3 DNA sequence: TGTGCCAGCAGTTGGGACAGGGGACACGAGCAGTACTTC. The encoded protein is CASSWDRGHEQYF.

The J gene is TRBJ2-2, the V gene TRBV5-1, with no clear D. This CDR3 is 14 amino acids long. The germline CDR1 and CDR2 sequences are SGHRS and YFSETQ. The V and J ends lost 0 bases and 4 bases respectively, with 7 bases between them. The CDR3 coding sequence is TGCGCCAGCAGCTTGGACCAGCGCACCGGGGAGCTGTTTTTT. Protein sequence: CASSLDQRTGELFF.